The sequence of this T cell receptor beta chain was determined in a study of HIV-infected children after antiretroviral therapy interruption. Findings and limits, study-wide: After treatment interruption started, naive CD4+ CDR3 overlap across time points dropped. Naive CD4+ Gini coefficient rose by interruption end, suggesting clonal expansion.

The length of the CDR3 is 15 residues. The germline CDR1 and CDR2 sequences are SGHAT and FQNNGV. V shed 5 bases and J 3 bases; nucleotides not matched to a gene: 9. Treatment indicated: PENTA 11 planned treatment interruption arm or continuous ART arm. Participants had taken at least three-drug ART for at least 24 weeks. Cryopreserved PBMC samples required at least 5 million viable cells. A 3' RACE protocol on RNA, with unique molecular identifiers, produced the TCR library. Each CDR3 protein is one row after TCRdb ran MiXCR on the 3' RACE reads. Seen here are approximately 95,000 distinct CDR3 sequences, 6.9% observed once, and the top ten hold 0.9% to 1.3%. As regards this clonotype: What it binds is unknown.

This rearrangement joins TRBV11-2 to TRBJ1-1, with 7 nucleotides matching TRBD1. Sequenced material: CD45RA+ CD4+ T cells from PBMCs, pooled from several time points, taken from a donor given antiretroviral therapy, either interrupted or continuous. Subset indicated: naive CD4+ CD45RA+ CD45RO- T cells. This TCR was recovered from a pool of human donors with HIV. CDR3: CASSPARGKDTEAFF. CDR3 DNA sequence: TGTGCCAGCAGCCCGGCCAGGGGGAAAGACACTGAAGCTTTCTTT.